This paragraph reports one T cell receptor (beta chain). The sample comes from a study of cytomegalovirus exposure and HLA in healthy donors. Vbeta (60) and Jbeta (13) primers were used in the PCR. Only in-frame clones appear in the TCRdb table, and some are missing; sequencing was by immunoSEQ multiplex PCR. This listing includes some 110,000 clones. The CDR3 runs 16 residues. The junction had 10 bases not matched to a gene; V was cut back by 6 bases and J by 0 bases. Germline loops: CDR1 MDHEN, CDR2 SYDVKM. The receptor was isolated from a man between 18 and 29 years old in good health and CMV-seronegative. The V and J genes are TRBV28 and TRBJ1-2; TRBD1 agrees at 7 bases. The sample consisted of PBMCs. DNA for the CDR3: TGTGCCAGCAGCAACATAGGGACAGCAACTAACTATGGCTACACCTTC. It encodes CASSNIGTATNYGYTF.